This T cell receptor (beta chain) was identified during a study of T cell responses to AZD1222 COVID-19 vaccine (dated by TCRdb to the early 2020s). Study-level background: Because spike-specific TCR depth and breadth did not differ between the two schedules, AZD1222 recipients who got a second dose at roughly 4 weeks were pooled with those who got a second dose at roughly 12 weeks. Trial participants were enrolled by age into 18-55, 56-69 and 70-plus year subgroups, with approximately 150, 30 and 60 TCR-sequenced participants respectively. TCR sequencing covered 230 to 250 trial participants: 207 given two doses of AZD1222 and about 26 given two doses of MenACWY control vaccine. General findings and caveats noted by the study authors: Epitopes outside the regions mutated in the B.1.351 and B.1.1.7 variants were reportedly recognized by nearly half of the unique spike-specific TCRs. Because no day 14 peak-response samples were available, repertoires were characterized only after the peak T cell response. Conclusions about previously exposed vaccinees are limited, since just a handful of AZD1222 recipients were seropositive for SARS-CoV-2 at baseline. Spike-specific TCR breadth and depth rose significantly after two AZD1222 doses compared with day 0 and with MenACWY recipients. Participants were mostly white British, with more females than males. The authors suggested clonal diversity may have been underestimated. In the small 56-69-year group, the increase in depth fell short of significance, most likely because of low power. The whole spike protein was spanned by vaccine-associated CD4 TCRs, and dominant responses were seen in regions 160-218 and 743-854.

The V and J ends are trimmed by 1 base and 6 bases, leaving 10 bases between them. The germline V gene encodes CDR1 GTSNPN and CDR2 SVGIG (reference sequence). There are 13 amino acids in the CDR3, from cysteine to phenylalanine inclusive. Only the CDR3 portion is preserved as DNA: 39 bases, with reading frame beginning at the first base. The sample's time point label is to be understood as: baseline before first vaccination. Samples from vaccinated people were obtained from the UK trials COV001 and COV002, which included a single-blind randomized controlled phase 2/3 trial of AZD1222 (ChAdOx1 nCoV-19) in healthy adults. For TCRbeta chain sequencing, PBMC samples from trial participants were taken at day 0 and at day 28 after the second dose. Details on this clone: Its antigen is not yet known. Base qualities were left out, and no much larger clone turns up one base away.

The CDR3 regions of human TCRbeta chains were analyzed by immunosequencing. In the original analysis: TCRs in the repertoires were matched against a reference library of SARS-CoV-2-specific TCRs that had been generated with the MIRA antigen-specificity platform. Breadth was defined as the fraction of unique TCRs that were SARS-CoV-2-associated. Depth was defined as the fraction of total T cells that were SARS-CoV-2-associated. Using the MIRA data, every spike-specific TCR was mapped to the spike region that the TCR reacted to and assigned to either a CD4 or a CD8 class. Log10-transformed breadth and depth values were compared by one-way ANOVA with Sidak's multiple comparisons tests. As stored in TCRdb, this immuneACCESS dataset retains in-frame rearrangements with V and J assigned. A fraction of the clones does not appear; measured against another copy, unresolved V genes explain less than half of the discrepancy, and the remainder lacks a known reason. V, J and clone size reflect that table, while D and trimming were determined from the DNA. This sample has 160,000 or so clones in its table, and approximately 90% of those were observed once. Less than 3% of the sample goes to the ten largest clones.

The chain is made from TRBV30 and TRBJ2-4, with TRBD2 perhaps the D gene, on 6 matching bases. The origin of this receptor is an adult in good health. The sequenced sample was peripheral blood, obtained on day 0 of AZD1222 vaccination. The DNA is as follows: TGTGCCTGGAGTGGCGGGATGGGAAACATTCAGTACTTC. Protein translation: CAWSGGMGNIQYF.